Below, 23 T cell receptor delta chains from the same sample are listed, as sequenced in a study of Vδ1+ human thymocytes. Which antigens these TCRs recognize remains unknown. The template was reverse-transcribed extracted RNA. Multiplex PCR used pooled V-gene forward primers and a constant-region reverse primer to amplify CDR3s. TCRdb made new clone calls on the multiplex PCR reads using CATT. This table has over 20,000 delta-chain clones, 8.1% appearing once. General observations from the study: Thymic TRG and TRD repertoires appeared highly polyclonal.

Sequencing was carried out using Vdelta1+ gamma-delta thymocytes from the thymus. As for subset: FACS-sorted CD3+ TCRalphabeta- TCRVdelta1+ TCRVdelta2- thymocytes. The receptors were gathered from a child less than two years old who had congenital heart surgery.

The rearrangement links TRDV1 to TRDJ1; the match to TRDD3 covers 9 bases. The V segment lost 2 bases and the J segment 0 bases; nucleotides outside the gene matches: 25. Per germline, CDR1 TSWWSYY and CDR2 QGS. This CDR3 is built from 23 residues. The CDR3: CALGERSRFAPGGYSSYTDKLIF. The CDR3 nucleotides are TGTGCTCTTGGGGAAAGATCTAGGTTCGCCCCAGGGGGATACTCATCCTACACCGATAAACTCATCTTT.

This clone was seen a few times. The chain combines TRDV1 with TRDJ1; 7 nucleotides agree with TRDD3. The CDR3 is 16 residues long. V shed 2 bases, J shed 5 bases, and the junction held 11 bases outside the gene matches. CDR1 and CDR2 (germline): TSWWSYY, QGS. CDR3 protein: CALGEDEGYCRDKLIF. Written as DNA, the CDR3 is TGTGCTCTTGGGGAAGACGAGGGATACTGCCGGGATAAACTCATCTTT.

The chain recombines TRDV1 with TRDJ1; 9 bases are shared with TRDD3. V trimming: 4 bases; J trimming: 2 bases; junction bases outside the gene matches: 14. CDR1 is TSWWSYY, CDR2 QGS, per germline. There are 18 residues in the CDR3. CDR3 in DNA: TGTGCTCTTGGGGTTCGGAGGTGGGGGATAGTCGGAACCGATAAACTCATCTTT. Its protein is CALGVRRWGIVGTDKLIF.

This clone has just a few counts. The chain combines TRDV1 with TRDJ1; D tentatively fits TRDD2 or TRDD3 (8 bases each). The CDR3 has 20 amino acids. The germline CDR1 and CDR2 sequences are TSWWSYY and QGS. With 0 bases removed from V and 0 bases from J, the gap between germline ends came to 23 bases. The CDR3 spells CALGELFLPRTGGYTDKLIF. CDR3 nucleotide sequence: TGTGCTCTTGGGGAACTCTTCCTACCCCGTACTGGGGGCTACACCGATAAACTCATCTTT.

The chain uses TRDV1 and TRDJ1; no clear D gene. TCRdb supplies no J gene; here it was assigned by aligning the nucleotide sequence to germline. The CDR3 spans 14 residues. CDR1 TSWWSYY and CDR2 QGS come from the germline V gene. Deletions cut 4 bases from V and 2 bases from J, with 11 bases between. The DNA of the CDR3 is TGTGCTCTTGGGGGCTCCCCTGGAACCGATAAACTCATCTTT. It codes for CALGGSPGTDKLIF.

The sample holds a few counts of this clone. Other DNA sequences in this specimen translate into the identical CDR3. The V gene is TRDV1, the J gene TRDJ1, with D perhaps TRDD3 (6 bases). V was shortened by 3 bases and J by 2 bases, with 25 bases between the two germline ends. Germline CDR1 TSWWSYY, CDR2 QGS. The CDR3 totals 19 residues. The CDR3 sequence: CALGETNYGLLGRTDKLIF. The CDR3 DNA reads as TGTGCTCTTGGGGAGACAAACTACGGTCTACTGGGTAGGACCGATAAACTCATCTTT.

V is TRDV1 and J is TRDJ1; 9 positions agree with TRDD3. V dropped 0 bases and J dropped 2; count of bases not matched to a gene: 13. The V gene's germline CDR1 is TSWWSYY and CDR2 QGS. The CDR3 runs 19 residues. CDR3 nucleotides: TGTGCTCTTGGGGAACTCCTTCGTCAGGCGGGGATACGTACCGATAAACTCATCTTT. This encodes CALGELLRQAGIRTDKLIF.

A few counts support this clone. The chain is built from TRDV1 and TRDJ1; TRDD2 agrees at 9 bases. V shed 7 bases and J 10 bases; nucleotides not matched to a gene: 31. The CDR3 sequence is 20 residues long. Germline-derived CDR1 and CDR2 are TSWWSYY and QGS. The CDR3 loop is CALEDFSGLPTVGCPTGLIF. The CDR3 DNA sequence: TGTGCTCTTGAGGATTTCTCCGGCCTTCCTACGGTGGGGTGCCCAACGGGACTCATCTTT.

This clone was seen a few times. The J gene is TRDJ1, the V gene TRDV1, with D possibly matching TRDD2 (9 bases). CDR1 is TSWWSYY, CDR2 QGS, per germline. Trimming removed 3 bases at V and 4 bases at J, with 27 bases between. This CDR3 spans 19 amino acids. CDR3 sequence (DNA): TGTGCTCTTGGGGATCCTCCTTCCTACTACTGGGGGCCGGTCGATAAACTCATCTTT. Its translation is CALGDPPSYYWGPVDKLIF.

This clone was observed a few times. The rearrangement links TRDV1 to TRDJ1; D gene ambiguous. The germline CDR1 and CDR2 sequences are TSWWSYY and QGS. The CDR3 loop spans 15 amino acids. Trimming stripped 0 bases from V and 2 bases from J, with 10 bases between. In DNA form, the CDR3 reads TGTGCTCTTGGGGAACTAAACAGAATTACCGATAAACTCATCTTT. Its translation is CALGELNRITDKLIF.

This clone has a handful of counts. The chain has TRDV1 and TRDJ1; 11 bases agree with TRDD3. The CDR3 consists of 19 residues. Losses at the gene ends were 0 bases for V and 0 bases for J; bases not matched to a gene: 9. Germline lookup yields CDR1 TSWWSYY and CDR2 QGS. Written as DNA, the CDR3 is TGTGCTCTTGGGGAACTCTGGGGGATACAAGGGGGTTACACCGATAAACTCATCTTT. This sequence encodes CALGELWGIQGGYTDKLIF.

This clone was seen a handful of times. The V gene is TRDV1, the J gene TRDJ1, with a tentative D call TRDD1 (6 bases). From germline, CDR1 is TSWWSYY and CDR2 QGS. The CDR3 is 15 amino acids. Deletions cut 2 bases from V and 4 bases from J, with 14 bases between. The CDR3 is CALGETRNTDDKLIF. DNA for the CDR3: TGTGCTCTTGGGGAAACGAGAAATACCGACGATAAACTCATCTTT.

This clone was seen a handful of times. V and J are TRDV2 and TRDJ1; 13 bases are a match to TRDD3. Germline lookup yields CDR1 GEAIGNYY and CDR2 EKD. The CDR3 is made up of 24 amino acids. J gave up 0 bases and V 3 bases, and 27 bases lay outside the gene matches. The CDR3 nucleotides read TGTGCCTGTGACCCCCAACATTCCTACTCTGGACCTAGTACTGGGGGATACGACACCGATAAACTCATCTTT. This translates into CACDPQHSYSGPSTGGYDTDKLIF.

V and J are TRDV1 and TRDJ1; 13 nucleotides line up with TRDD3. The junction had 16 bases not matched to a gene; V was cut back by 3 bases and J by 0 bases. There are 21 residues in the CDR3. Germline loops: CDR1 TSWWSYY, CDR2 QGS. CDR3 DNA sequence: TGTGCTCTTGGGGACTGCTTCGTCACTGGGGGATACGCTCGGTACACCGATAAACTCATCTTT. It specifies CALGDCFVTGGYARYTDKLIF.

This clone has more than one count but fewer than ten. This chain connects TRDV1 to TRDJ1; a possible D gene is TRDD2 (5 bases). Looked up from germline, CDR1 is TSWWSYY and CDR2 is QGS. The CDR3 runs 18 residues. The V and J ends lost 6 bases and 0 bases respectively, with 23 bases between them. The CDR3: CALGTYERESAYTDKLIF. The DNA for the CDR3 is TGTGCTCTTGGAACCTACGAGAGGGAATCCGCGTACACCGATAAACTCATCTTT.

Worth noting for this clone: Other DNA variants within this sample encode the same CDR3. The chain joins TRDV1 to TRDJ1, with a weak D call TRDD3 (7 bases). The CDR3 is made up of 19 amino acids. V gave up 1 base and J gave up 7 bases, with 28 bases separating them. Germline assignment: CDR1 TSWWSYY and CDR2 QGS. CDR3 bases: TGTGCTCTTGGGGAACCTGGTGCCTCCTACGTACTGGGGAACGCTAAACTCATCTTT. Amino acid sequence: CALGEPGASYVLGNAKLIF.

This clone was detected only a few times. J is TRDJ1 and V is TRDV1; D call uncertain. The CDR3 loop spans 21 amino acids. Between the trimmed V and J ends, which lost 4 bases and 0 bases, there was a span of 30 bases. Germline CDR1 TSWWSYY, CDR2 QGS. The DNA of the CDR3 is TGTGCTCTTGGGGGTAGACGAACCGCAGTACACCGACCCACCCACACCGATAAACTCATCTTT. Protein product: CALGGRRTAVHRPTHTDKLIF.

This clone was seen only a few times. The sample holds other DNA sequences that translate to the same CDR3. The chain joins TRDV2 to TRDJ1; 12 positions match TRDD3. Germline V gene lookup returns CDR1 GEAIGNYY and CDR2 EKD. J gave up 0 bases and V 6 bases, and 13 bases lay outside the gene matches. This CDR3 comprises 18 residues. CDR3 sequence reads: CACWAGGYDRGNTDKLIF. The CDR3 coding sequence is TGTGCCTGTTGGGCTGGGGGATACGATCGAGGCAACACCGATAAACTCATCTTT.

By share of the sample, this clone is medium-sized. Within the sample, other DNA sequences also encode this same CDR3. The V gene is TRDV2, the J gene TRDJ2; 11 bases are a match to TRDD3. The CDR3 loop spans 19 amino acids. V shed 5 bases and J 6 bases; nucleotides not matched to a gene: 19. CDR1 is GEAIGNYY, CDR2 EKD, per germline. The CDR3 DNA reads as TGTGCCTGTGGCTGGCGACCGTACTGGGGGATAAGGGAGGCAGCACAACTCTTCTTT. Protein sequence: CACGWRPYWGIREAAQLFF.

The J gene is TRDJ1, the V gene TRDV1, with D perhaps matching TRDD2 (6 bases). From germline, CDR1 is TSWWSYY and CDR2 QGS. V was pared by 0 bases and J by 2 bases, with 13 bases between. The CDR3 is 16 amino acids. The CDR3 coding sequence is TGTGCTCTTGGGGAACTCGCCTTCCCGAGGACCGATAAACTCATCTTT. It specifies CALGELAFPRTDKLIF.

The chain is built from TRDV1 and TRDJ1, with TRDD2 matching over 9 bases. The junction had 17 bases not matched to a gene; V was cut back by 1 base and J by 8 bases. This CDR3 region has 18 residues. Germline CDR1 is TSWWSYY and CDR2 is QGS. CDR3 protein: CALGEPGPSYLGAPKLIF. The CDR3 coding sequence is TGTGCTCTTGGGGAACCGGGGCCTTCCTACCTAGGGGCCCCCAAACTCATCTTT.

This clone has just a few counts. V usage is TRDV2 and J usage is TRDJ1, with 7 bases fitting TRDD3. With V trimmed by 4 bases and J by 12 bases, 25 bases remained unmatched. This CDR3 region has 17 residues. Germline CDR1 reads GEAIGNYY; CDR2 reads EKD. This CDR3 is CACEVWGLLYLRGRIIF. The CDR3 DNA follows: TGTGCCTGTGAGGTCTGGGGGTTGCTTTACCTAAGAGGAAGGATCATCTTT.

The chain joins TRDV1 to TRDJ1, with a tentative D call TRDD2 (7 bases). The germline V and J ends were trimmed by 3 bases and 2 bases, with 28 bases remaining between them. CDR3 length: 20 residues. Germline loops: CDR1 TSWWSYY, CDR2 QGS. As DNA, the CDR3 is TGTGCTCTTGGGGAGGCCTTCCTCCTTTACTGGGATCGGGGAACCGATAAACTCATCTTT. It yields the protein CALGEAFLLYWDRGTDKLIF.